This T cell receptor beta chain is from a study of response to subunit inactivated influenza vaccine. CDR3 size: 12 residues. Germline values: CDR1 DFQATT, CDR2 SNEGSKA (reference sequence). Trimming shortened V by 6 bases and J by 0 bases, and 8 bases separated the two germline ends. TCRdb redid the calling of the RT-PCR reads with MiXCR, one entry per CDR3 protein. The sample comprises about 500,000 distinct CDR3 sequences, about 17% of which are singletons, and 3% to 3.5% rests with the top ten. The sample consisted of CD4+ T cells sorted from PBMCs, taken roughly 24 months after vaccination. This sequence was found in a man between 50 and 69 years old who received an inactivated influenza vaccine. The rearrangement joins TRBV20-1 to TRBJ2-5, with D perhaps matching TRBD1 (5 bases). CDR3 nucleotides: TGCAGTGCGGAGACAGACCAAGAGACCCAGTACTTC. It codes for CSAETDQETQYF.